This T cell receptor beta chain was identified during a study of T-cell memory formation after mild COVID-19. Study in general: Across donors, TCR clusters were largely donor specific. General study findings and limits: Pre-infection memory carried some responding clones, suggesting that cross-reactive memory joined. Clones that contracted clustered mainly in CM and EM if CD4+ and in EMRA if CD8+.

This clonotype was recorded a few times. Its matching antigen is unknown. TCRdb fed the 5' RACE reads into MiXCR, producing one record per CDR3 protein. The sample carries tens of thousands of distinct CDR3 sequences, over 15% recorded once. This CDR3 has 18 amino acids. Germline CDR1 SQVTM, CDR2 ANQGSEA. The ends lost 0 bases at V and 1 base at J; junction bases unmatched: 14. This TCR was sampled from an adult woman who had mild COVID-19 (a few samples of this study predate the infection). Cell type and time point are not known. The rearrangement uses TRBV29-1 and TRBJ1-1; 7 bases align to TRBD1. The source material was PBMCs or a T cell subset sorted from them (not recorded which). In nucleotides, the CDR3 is TGCAGCGTTGAAGAGTATCTCCGGGACAGAGCTAGGAACACTGAAGCTTTCTTT. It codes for CSVEEYLRDRARNTEAFF.